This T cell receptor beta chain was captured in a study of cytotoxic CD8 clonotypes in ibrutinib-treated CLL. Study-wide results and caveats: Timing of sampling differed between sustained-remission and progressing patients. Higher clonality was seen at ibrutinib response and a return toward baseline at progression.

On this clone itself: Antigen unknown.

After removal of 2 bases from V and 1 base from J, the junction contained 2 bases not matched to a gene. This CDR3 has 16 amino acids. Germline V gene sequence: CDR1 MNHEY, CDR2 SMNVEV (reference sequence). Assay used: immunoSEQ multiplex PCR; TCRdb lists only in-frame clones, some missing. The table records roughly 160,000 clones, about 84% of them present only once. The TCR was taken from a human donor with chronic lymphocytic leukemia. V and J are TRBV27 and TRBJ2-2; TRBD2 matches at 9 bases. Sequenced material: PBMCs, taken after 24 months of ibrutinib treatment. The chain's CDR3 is CASSLILAGNTGELFF. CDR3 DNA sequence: TGTGCCAGCAGTTTAATACTAGCGGGGAACACCGGGGAGCTGTTTTTT.